This TCR beta chain was identified during a study of early stage breast cancer tumors. Study-level background: Average read coverage per sample was roughly 9.7-fold.

Produced via immunoSEQ multiplex PCR; TCRdb's table is partial and in-frame only. The sample has about 70,000 clones, approximately 84% seen once. Germline CDR1 reads SEHNR; CDR2 reads FQNEAQ (reference sequence). With 0 bases removed from V and 0 bases from J, the gap between germline ends came to 12 bases. The CDR3 totals 17 residues. The source material was blood. The rearrangement links TRBV7-9 to TRBJ1-5; D gene ambiguous. The TCR was taken from a person aged 35-50 years with breast cancer. CDR3 protein: CASSLALELHSNQPQHF. Here the CDR3 DNA reads TGTGCCAGCAGCTTAGCGCTCGAGCTCCATAGCAATCAGCCCCAGCATTTT.